This TCR beta chain is drawn from a study of PD-L1 blockade in urothelial cancer (dated by TCRdb to the late 2010s). In terms of the full investigation: Every patient began therapy in about 2014 and was given atezolizumab 1,200 mg intravenously every 3 weeks. Durable clinical benefit was achieved by nine patients and was not achieved by 20 patients. Twenty-nine patients had pretreatment blood TCR-seq, some 25 had at least one posttreatment blood collection, and some 25 had tumor TCR-seq. Somatic, immune and clinical correlates of response to PD-L1 blockade with atezolizumab in urothelial cancer were the focus of an exploratory multi-omic analysis. Blood samples were analyzed at 3 weeks after treatment start (second dose) and at 6 weeks after treatment start. Durable clinical benefit meant progression-free survival longer than 6 months, and TCR features were also tested against progression-free and overall survival. Blood samples yielded a median of roughly 150,000 T cells and tens of thousands of unique TCRs, with median clonality 0.080. In the same patients who had TCR sequencing, pretreatment tumors also underwent whole exome sequencing and RNA sequencing. TCR sequencing covered pretreatment tumor samples and matched, serially collected peripheral blood taken before and after atezolizumab treatment. Patients had an ECOG performance status of 0 or 1 and had received between 0 and 3 prior chemotherapy regimens. About 85% of the roughly 29 patients were males with bladder-origin urothelial cancer, and about 65% of the roughly 30 reported a prior smoking history. The paper as a whole reports these results and caveats: Because the sample size was small (n = 29) and many of the analyses were exploratory, the results are meant to be hypothesis-generating. Improved progression-free and overall survival was found to be associated with pretreatment peripheral blood TCR clonality below the median. Patients with durable benefit showed greater expansion of tumor-associated TCR clones in peripheral blood 3 weeks after starting treatment (n ≈ 21, p = 0.022).

The CDR3 measures 14 amino acids from cysteine to phenylalanine. Only CDR3 DNA is held: 42 bases, read in frame from base 1. Per the germline V gene (reference sequence), LNHDA is the CDR1 and SQIVND is the CDR2. Trimming removed 3 bases from V and 10 bases from J; the gene matches leave 7 bases unexplained. In the case of this clone: The clone's antigen remains unknown. No per-base quality is available; no much larger clone lies one base away.

Each PCR received spiked-in synthetic TCR analog templates so that absolute template abundance could be estimated from read counts. TCRbeta CDR3 regions were amplified from genomic DNA with bias-controlled V and J gene primers using the immunoSEQ assay. Rearranged TCRbeta segments were sequenced at approximately 20X coverage. The source study handled its data this way. Clustering was used to correct sequencing errors, and CDR3s were annotated against IMGT to assign V, D and J genes. Only productive TCRbeta rearrangements were used in downstream analyses, excluding out-of-frame or stop-codon sequences. Clonality was computed as one minus Shannon entropy normalized by the log of the number of unique productive sequences. Clones differing between time points or between blood and tumor were identified using Fisher's exact test with Benjamini-Hochberg correction, with an adjusted p below 0.01 applied as the threshold. As stored in TCRdb, this immuneACCESS dataset retains in-frame rearrangements with V and J assigned. A fraction of the clones does not appear; measured against another copy, unresolved V genes explain less than half of the discrepancy, and the remainder lacks a known reason. That table gives V, J and clone size, and the DNA gave D and trimming. The table for this sample lists 40,000 or so clones; 82% of them were counted only once. About 12% of the sample goes to the ten largest clones.

According to the study, the label for this sample's time point signals: peripheral blood 6 weeks after treatment start. A total of some 30 patients with locally advanced or metastatic urothelial carcinoma, treated at Memorial Sloan Kettering on a trial protocol, made up the cohort. Peripheral blood mononuclear cells were collected from each patient pretreatment and during treatment, giving between 1 and 8 total time points per patient. The Qiagen DNeasy Blood extraction kit was used to purify genomic DNA from total PBMCs and from tumor samples. PBMCs were collected pretreatment and during treatment, and were isolated and stored as previously described.

The sequence was obtained from a man aged 55 to 70 with urothelial cancer. Sequencing was performed on PBMCs, taken around atezolizumab (anti-PD-L1) treatment. The rearranged segments are TRBV19 and TRBJ2-1, and TRBD2 matches 9 of the central bases. The nucleotide sequence reads as follows: TGTGCCAGTAGTATGGCGGGAGGGGTTACCGAGCAGTTCTTC. It codes for CASSMAGGVTEQFF.